A single count supports the clone carrying this TCR beta chain. This specimen belongs to a study of CD8+ T cells in alopecia areata. The wider study: Each day, treated patients took oral tofacitinib twice, at 5 to 10 mg per dose. The tofacitinib course ran for 6 to 18 months and was followed by 6 months off drug.

Extraction of RNA preceded its reverse transcription into cDNA, which served as the sequencing template. Method: immunoSEQ multiplex PCR; TCRdb's copy keeps in-frame clones and lacks some. The sample records 200,000 to 250,000 clones, roughly two thirds being singletons. CDR1 is SQVTM and CDR2 is ANQGSEA in the germline V gene. Trimming removed 4 bases at V and 5 bases at J, with 12 bases between. This CDR3 spans 13 amino acids. Peripheral blood and lesional scalp punch biopsies came from alopecia areata patients. It was from PBMCs that CD4+ and CD8+ T cells were sorted. This receptor was identified in a human donor with alopecia areata. Sequenced material: CD4+ T cells sorted from blood, taken at week 0. V usage is TRBV29-1 and J usage is TRBJ2-1, with D perhaps TRBD1 or TRBD2 (5 bases each). This CDR3 is CSVVEGPNNEQFF. The CDR3 nucleotides read TGCAGCGTTGTTGAGGGGCCGAACAATGAGCAGTTCTTC.